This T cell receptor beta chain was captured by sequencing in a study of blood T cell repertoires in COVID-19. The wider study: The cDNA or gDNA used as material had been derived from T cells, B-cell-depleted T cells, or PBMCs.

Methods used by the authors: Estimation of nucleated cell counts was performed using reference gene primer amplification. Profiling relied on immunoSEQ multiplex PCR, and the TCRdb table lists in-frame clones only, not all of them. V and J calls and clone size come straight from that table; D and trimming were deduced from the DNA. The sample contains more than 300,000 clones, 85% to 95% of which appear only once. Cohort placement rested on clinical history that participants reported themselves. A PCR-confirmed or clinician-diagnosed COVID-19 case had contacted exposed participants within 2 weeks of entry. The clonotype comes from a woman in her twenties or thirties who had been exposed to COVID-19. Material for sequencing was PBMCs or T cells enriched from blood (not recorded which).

The CDR3 loop is CATSRTGTGNTEAFF. In nucleotides, the CDR3 is TGTGCCACCTCCAGAACTGGGACTGGGAACACTGAAGCTTTCTTT. The chain links TRBV24-1 to TRBJ1-1; a weak D match, TRBD1 (5 bases). The CDR3 length is 15 residues. Trimming shortened V by 9 bases and J by 1 base, and 17 bases separated the two germline ends. CDR1 is KGHDR, CDR2 SFDVKD, per germline.